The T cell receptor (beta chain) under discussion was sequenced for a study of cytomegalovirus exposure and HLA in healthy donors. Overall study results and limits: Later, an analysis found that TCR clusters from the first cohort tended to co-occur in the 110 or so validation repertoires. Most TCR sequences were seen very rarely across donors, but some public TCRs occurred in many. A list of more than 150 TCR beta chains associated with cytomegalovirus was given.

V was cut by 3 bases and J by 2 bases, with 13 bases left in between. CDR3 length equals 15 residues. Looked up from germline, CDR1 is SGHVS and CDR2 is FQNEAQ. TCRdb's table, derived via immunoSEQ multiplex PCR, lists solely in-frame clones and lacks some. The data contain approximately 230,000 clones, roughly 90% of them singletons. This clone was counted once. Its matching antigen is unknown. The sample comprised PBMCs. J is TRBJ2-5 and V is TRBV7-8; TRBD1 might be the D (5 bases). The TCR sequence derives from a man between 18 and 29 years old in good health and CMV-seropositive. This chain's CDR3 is CASSLQSGLQETQYF. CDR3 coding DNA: TGTGCCAGCAGCTTGCAGTCAGGGCTACAAGAGACCCAGTACTTC.